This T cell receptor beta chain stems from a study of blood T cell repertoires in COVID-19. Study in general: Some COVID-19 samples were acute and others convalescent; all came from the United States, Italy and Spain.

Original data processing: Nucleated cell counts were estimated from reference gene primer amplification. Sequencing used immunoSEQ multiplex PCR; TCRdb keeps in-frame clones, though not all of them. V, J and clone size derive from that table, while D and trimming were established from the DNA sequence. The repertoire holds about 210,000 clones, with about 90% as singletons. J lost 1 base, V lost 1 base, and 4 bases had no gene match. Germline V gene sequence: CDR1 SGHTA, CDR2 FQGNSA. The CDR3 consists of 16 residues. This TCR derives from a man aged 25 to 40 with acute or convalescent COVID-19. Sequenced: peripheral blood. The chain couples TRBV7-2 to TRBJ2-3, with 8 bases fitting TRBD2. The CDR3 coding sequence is TGTGCCAGCAGCTTAGTGATTAGCGGGGGCACAGATACGCAGTATTTT. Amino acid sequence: CASSLVISGGTDTQYF.